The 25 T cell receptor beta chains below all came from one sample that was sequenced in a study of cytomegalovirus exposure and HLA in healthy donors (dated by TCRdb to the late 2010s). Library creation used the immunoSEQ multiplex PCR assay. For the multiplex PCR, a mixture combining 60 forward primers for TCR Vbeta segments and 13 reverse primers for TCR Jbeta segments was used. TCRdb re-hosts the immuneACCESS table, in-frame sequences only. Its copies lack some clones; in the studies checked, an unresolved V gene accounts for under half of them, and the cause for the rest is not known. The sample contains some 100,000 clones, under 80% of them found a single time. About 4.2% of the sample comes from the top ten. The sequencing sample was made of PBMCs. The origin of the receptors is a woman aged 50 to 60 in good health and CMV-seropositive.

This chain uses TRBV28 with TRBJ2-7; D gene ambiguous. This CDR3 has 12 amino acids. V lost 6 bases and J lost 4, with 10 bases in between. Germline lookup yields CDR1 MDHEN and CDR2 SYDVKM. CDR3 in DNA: TGTGCCAGCAGGCCTCCGGGTTACGAGCAGTACTTC. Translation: CASRPPGYEQYF.

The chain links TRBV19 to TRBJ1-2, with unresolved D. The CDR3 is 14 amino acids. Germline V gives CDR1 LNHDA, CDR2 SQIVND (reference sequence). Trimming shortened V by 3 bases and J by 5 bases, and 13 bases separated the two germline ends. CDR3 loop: CASSIDYLNYGYTF. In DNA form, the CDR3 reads TGTGCCAGTAGTATTGACTATCTCAATTATGGCTACACCTTC.

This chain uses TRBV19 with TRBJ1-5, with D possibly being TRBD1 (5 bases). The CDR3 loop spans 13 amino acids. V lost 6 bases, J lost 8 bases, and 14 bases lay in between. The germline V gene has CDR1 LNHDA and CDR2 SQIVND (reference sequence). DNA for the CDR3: TGTGCCAGTAGAGACCCTAAGGGGAAGCCCCAGCATTTT. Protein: CASRDPKGKPQHF.

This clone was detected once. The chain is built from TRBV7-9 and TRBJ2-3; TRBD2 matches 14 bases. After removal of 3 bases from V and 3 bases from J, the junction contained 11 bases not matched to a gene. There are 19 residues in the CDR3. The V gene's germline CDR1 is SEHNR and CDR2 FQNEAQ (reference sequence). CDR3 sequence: CASSFPQAGLAGATDTQYF. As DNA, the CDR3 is TGTGCCAGCAGCTTCCCCCAGGCGGGACTAGCGGGGGCGACAGATACGCAGTATTTT.

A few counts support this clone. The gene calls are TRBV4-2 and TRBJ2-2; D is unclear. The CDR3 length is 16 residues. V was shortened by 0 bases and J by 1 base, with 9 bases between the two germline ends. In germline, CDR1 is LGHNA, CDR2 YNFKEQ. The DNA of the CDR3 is TGTGCCAGCAGCCAAGATACAGTCTTGAACACCGGGGAGCTGTTTTTT. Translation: CASSQDTVLNTGELFF.

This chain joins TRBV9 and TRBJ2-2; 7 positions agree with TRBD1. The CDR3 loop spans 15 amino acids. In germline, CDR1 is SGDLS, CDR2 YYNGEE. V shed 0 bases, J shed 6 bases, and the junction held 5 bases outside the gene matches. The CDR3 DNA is TGTGCCAGCAGCGTAGGGGACAGCTATGCCGGGGAGCTGTTTTTT. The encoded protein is CASSVGDSYAGELFF.

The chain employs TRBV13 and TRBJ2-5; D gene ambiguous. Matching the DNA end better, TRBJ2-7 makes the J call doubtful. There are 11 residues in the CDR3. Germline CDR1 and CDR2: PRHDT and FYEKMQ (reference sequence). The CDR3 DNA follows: TGTGCCAGCAGCCGATCCTACGAGCAGTACTTC. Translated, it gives CASSRSYEQYF.

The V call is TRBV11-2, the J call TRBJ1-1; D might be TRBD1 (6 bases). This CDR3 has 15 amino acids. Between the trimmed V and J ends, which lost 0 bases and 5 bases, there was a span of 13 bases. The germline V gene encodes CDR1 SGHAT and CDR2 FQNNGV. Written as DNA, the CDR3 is TGTGCCAGCAGCTTAGAACAGGGAGTGGGAACTGAAGCTTTCTTT. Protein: CASSLEQGVGTEAFF.

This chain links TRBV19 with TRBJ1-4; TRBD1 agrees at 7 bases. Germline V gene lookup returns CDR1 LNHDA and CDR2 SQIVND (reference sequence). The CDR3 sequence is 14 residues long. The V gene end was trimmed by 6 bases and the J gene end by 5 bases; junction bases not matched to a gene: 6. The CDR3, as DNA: TGTGCCAGTAGGGAGGGACAGTTAAATGAAAAACTGTTTTTT. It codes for CASREGQLNEKLFF.

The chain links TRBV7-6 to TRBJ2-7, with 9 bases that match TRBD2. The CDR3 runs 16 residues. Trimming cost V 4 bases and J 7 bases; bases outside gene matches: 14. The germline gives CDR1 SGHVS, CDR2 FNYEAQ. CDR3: CASSSLGGGAGDEQYF. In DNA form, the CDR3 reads TGTGCCAGCAGCTCGCTCGGCGGGGGGGCCGGGGATGAGCAGTACTTC.

CDR3 sequence: CATSRSGSSGIYNEQFF. As DNA, the CDR3 is TGTGCCACCAGCAGGTCTGGATCTAGCGGGATCTACAATGAGCAGTTCTTC. This rearrangement joins TRBV15 to TRBJ2-1; 9 bases agree with TRBD2. Trimming took 3 bases from V and 3 from J; bases not matched to a gene: 9. Per the germline V gene, CDR1 is LNHNV and CDR2 is YYDKDF (reference sequence). The CDR3 spans 17 residues.

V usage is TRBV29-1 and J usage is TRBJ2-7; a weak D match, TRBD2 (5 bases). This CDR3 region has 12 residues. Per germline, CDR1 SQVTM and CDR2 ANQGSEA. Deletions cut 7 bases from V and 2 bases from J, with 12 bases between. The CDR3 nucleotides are TGCAGCGCGGTGGAGGCCACCTACGAGCAGTACTTC. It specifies CSAVEATYEQYF.

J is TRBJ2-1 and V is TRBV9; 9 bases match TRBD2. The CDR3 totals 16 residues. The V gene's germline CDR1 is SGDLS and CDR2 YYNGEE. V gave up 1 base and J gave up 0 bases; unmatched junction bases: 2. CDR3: CASSVRSGSSYNEQFF. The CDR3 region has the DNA TGTGCCAGCAGCGTACGTAGCGGGAGCTCCTACAATGAGCAGTTCTTC.

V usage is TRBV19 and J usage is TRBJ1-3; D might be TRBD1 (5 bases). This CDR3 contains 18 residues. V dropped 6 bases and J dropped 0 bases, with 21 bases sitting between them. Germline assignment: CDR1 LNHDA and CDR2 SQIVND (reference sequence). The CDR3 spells CASSGGDPGRNSGNTIYF. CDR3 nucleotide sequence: TGTGCCAGTAGCGGGGGGGATCCGGGACGCAACTCTGGAAACACCATATATTTT. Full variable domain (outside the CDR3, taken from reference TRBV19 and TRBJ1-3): DGGITQSPKYLFRKEGQNVTLSCEQNLNHDAMYWYRQDPGQGLRLIYYSQIVNDFQKGDIAEGYSVSREKKESFPLTVTSAQKNPTAFYLCASSGGDPGRNSGNTIYFGEGSWLTVV.

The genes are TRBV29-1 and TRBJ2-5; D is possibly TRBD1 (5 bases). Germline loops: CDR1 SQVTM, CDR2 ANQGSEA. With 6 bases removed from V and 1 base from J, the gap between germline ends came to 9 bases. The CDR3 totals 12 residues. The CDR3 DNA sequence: TGCAGCGTGCCAGGGTTCCAAGAGACCCAGTACTTC. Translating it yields CSVPGFQETQYF.

The CDR3 DNA is TGTGCCACCAGCAGAGAGCGGACATTCAACACTGAAGCTTTCTTT. Its translation is CATSRERTFNTEAFF. The V gene is TRBV15, the J gene TRBJ1-1, with D possibly TRBD1 on 5 matching bases. This CDR3 is built from 15 residues. Trimming took off 0 bases at V and 2 bases at J, with 10 bases between the two ends. From germline, CDR1 is LNHNV and CDR2 YYDKDF (reference sequence).

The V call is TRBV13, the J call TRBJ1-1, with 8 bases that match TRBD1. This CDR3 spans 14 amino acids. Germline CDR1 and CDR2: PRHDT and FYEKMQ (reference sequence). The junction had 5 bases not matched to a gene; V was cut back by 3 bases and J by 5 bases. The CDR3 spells CASSLDREGTEAFF. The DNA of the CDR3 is TGTGCCAGCAGCTTGGACAGGGAAGGGACTGAAGCTTTCTTT.

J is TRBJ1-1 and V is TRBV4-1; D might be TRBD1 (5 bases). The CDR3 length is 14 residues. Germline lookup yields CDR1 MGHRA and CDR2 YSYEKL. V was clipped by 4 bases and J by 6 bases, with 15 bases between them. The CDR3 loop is CASSPDIRISEAFF. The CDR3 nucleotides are TGCGCCAGCAGCCCGGACATTAGGATCTCTGAAGCTTTCTTT.

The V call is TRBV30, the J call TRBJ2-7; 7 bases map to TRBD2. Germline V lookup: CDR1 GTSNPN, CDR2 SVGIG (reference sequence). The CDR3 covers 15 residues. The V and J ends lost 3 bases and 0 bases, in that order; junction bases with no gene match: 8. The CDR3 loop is CAWSGGSLSSYEQYF. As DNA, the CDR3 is TGTGCCTGGAGCGGGGGGTCCCTGAGCTCCTACGAGCAGTACTTC.

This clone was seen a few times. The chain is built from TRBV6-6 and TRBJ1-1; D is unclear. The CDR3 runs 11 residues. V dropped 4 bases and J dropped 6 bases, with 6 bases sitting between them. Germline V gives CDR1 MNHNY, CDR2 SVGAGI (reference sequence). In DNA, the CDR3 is TGTGCCAGCAGTTTCGGGTCTGAAGCTTTCTTT. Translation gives CASSFGSEAFF.

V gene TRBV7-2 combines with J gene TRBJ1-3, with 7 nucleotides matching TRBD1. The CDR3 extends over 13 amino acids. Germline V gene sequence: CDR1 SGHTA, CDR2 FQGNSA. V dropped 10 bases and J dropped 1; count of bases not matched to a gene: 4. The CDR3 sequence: CATGQASGNTIYF. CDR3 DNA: TGTGCCACTGGACAGGCATCTGGAAACACCATATATTTT.

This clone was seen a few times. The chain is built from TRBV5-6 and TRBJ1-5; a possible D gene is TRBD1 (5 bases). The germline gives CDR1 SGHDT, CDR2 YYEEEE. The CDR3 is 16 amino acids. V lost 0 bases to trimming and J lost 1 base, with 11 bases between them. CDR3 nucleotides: TGTGCCAGCAGCTTGGGGGGGGGTACGAGCAATCAGCCCCAGCATTTT. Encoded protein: CASSLGGGTSNQPQHF. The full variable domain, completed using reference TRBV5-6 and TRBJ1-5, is DAGVTQSPTHLIKTRGQQVTLRCSPKSGHDTVSWYQQALGQGPQFIFQYYEEEERQRGNFPDRFSGHQFPNYSSELNVNALLLGDSALYLCASSLGGGTSNQPQHFGDGTRLSIL.

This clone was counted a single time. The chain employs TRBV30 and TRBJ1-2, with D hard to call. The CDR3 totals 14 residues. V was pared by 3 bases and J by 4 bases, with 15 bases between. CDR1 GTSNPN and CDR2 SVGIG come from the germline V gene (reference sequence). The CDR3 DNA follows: TGTGCCTGGAGCCCGGCCCCGTCGGGCTATGGCTACACCTTC. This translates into CAWSPAPSGYGYTF.

The CDR3 nucleotides read TGCGCCAGCAGCCCCCGGGAGGGCACTGAAGCTTTCTTT. It codes for CASSPREGTEAFF. The rearrangement links TRBV10-1 to TRBJ1-1; D not resolved. Trimming cost V 6 bases and J 4 bases, with 12 bases left between them. The CDR3 totals 13 residues. Per germline, CDR1 WNHNN and CDR2 SYGVQD (reference sequence).

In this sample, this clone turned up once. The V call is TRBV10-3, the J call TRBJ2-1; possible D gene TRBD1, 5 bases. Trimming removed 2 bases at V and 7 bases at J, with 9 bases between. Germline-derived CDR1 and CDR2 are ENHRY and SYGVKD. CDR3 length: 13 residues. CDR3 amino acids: CAISEQHRNEQFF. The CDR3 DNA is TGTGCCATCAGTGAGCAACACAGGAATGAGCAGTTCTTC.